This TCR beta chain was profiled in a study of identical twins. Overall study findings and caveats: The authors drew conclusions from cross-sectional statistical analysis rather than following the same donors. Beta out-of-frame sequences showed weaker excess twin sharing. Models predicted less out-of-frame TCR alpha sharing in monozygotic twins than was found.

Germline CDR1 and CDR2: ENHRY and SYGVKD. CDR3 length: 14 residues. Trimming took off 10 bases at V and 0 bases at J, with 13 bases between the two ends. This clonotype was counted at least ten times. The antigen is undetermined. MiXCR, run by TCRdb on the 5' RACE reads, gives a single entry per CDR3 protein. This sample has around 1.7 million distinct CDR3 sequences, with 25% to 35% found just once. V usage is TRBV10-3 and J usage is TRBJ2-1; D is possibly TRBD2 (5 bases). The receptor comes from a newborn girl in good health. Material: cord blood. CDR3 bases: TGTGCCACCCTAGCAGATGTCTCCTACAATGAGCAGTTCTTC. It specifies CATLADVSYNEQFF.